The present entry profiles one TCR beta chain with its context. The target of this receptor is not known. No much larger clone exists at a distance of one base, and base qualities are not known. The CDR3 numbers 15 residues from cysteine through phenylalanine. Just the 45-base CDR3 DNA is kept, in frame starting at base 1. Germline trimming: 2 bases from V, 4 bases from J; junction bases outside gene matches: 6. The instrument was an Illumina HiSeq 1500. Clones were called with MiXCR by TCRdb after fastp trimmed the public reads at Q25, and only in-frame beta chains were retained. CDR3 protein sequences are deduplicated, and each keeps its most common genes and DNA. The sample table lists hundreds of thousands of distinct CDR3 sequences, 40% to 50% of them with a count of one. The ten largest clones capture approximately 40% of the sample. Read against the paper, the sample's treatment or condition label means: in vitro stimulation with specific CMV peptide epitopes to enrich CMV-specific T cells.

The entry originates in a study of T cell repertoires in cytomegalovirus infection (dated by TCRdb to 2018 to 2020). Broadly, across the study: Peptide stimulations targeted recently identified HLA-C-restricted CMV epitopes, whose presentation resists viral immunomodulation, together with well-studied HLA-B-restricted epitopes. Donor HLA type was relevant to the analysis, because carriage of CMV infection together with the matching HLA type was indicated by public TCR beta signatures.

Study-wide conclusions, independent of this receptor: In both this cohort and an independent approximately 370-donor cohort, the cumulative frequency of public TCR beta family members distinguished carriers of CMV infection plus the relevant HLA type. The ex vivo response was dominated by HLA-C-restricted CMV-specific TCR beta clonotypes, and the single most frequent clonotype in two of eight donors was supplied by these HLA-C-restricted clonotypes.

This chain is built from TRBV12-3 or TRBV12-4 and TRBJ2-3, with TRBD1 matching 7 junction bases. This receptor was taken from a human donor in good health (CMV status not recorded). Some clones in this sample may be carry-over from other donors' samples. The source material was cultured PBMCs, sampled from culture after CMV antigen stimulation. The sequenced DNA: TGTGCCAGCAGTTTAAGGGGGCCTGCACCAGATACGCAGTATTTT. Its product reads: CASSLRGPAPDTQYF.